This T cell receptor (beta chain) was identified in a study of blood T cell repertoires in COVID-19. CDR1 is MNHEY, CDR2 SVGEGT, per germline. This CDR3 is built from 15 residues. The V end lost 0 bases, the J end lost 2 bases, and 8 bases lay between the germline ends. The protocol was immunoSEQ multiplex PCR, while the TCRdb copy is restricted to in-frame clones and leaves out a portion. The sample has 140,000 or so clones; about four fifths are singletons. Sequencing was carried out using PBMCs or T cells enriched from blood (not recorded which). V is TRBV6-2 or TRBV6-3 and J is TRBJ2-1; no firm D call. The TCR comes from a man in his forties or fifties who had recovered from COVID-19. The DNA for the CDR3 is TGTGCCAGCAGTTACTCGAAACTAACCTACAATGAGCAGTTCTTC. This sequence encodes CASSYSKLTYNEQFF.